This T cell receptor (beta chain) was sequenced in a study of molecular identifiers for immune sequencing clone quantification. Study overall: Four portions were sequenced after RNA from about 20,000 or 100,000 naive CD8 cells was split five ways in replicates. Study-wide results and limits: Highly expanded clone sizes could be underestimated by identical TCR molecules sharing a barcode.

This clonotype was seen more than once but under ten times. The antigen is undetermined. A much larger clone differs by one base, so this may be a read error. Each CDR3 protein is one row after TCRdb ran MiXCR on the PCR reads. The profile shows under 85,000 distinct CDR3 sequences, less than 20% of them singletons. Germline-derived CDR1 and CDR2 are SQVTM and ANQGSEA. V lost 4 bases and J lost 9; bases outside the gene matches: 6. The CDR3 length is 11 residues. Input for naive CD8 libraries was roughly 17,000 to 1,100,000 sorted cells; the RNA fraction used was 10%, 30% or 50%. The rearrangement uses TRBV29-1 and TRBJ2-7; the match to TRBD1 covers 7 bases. The source is a human donor in good health. Some libraries in this study had Jurkat cell RNA spiked in. Sequenced: naive CD8+ T cells from blood, with Jurkat cell RNA spiked in. Noted subset: FACS-sorted CD8+CD4-CCR7+CD45RA+ naive T cells. The CDR3 loop is CSVGQGRGQYF. As DNA, the CDR3 is TGCAGCGTTGGACAGGGAAGAGGGCAGTACTTC.